This entry describes one TCR beta chain. Its antigen is still unknown. Preparing the TCRbeta library involved the use of unique molecular identifiers. TCRdb reanalysed the PCR reads using MiXCR and keeps one entry per CDR3 protein. This sample has approximately 800,000 distinct CDR3 sequences; approximately 15% occur once, and the top ten carry roughly 4.8%. This specimen comes from a study of T-cell reconstitution after alpha-beta-depleted transplantation in children. Study-wide results and limits: Once a year had passed after transplant, T-cell counts and diversity came mostly from newly produced T cells. Diversity of TCRbeta at day 60 was high in some patients, arising from surviving recipient T cells and thymic progenitors. As was reported, about two months after transplant, alpha-beta T cells came from several hundred expanded graft clones.

This CDR3 spans 14 amino acids. Losses at the gene ends were 8 bases for V and 3 bases for J; bases not matched to a gene: 6. Germline assignment: CDR1 MNHNS and CDR2 SASEGT. The TCR comes from a male patient between 10 and 17 years old who had a stem cell transplant for acute lymphoblastic leukemia, so the T cells may come from the graft donor. The source was PBMCs, mostly from graft donor cells, collected 360 days after TCRalphabeta/CD19-depleted stem cell transplant. The chain is built from TRBV6-1 and TRBJ2-3; TRBD2 aligns across 9 bases. CDR3 DNA sequence: TGTGCCAGCTCGTCTAGCGGGAAGACAGATACGCAGTATTTT. This translates into CASSSSGKTDTQYF.